The 21 T cell receptor beta chains below come from one sample, sequenced in a study of blood T cell repertoires in COVID-19. Method: immunoSEQ multiplex PCR; TCRdb's copy keeps in-frame clones and lacks some. This sample has around 170,000 clones, with 90% found just once. The sample comprised peripheral blood. These receptors all stem from a man in his fifties or sixties with acute or convalescent COVID-19.

This sequence joins TRBV5-6 and TRBJ2-1, with no clear D. Between the trimmed V and J ends, which lost 3 bases and 0 bases, there was a span of 4 bases. The CDR3 covers 13 residues. CDR1 is SGHDT and CDR2 is YYEEEE in the germline V gene. For the CDR3, the DNA is TGTGCCAGCAGCTCTAGCTCCTACAATGAGCAGTTCTTC. It specifies CASSSSSYNEQFF.

The CDR3 DNA reads as TGTGCCAGCACTCGGCAACTAGCGGGAGGGGGCGAGCAGTACTTC. Its translation: CASTRQLAGGGEQYF. V is TRBV28 and J is TRBJ2-7, with 13 bases lining up with TRBD2. Germline CDR1 and CDR2: MDHEN and SYDVKM. V gave up 7 bases and J gave up 6 bases; unmatched junction bases: 9. There are 15 residues in the CDR3. The variable domain in full, with the rest retrieved from reference TRBV28 and TRBJ2-7, is DVKVTQSSRYLVKRTGEKVFLECVQDMDHENMFWYRQDPGLGLRLIYFSYDVKMKEKGDIPEGYSVSREKKERFSLILESASTNQTSMYLCASTRQLAGGGEQYFGPGTRLTVT.

The J gene is TRBJ2-1, the V gene TRBV5-1; 8 bases are a match to TRBD1. This CDR3 has 13 residues. Germline CDR1 reads SGHRS; CDR2 reads YFSETQ. The J segment lost 14 bases and the V segment lost 0 bases, leaving 7 bases of the junction unmatched. The CDR3 loop reads CASSLAGGLPKFF. In DNA form, the CDR3 reads TGCGCCAGCAGCTTGGCAGGGGGCCTACCTAAGTTCTTC.

The CDR3 protein is CASSLRLADNNEQFF. The CDR3 DNA follows: TGTGCCAGCAGTTTAAGGCTAGCAGATAACAATGAGCAGTTCTTC. This rearrangement joins TRBV27 to TRBJ2-1, with D tentatively TRBD2 (5 bases). CDR3 length equals 15 residues. Deletions cut 2 bases from V and 5 bases from J, with 13 bases between. In germline, CDR1 is MNHEY, CDR2 SMNVEV (reference sequence).

This clone appeared once. The chain joins TRBV7-2 to TRBJ2-7; 10 bases are shared with TRBD2. J lost 3 bases, V lost 5 bases, and 4 bases had no gene match. This CDR3 contains 14 residues. CDR1 and CDR2 from the germline V gene are SGHTA and FQGNSA. In DNA, the CDR3 is TGTGCCAGCAGCACTAGCGGGATCGTCTACGAGCAGTACTTC. Translation gives CASSTSGIVYEQYF.

This chain links TRBV5-1 with TRBJ2-1; D is uncertain. Trimming stripped 2 bases from V and 0 bases from J, with 9 bases between. The CDR3 runs to 15 residues. The germline V gene has CDR1 SGHRS and CDR2 YFSETQ. The DNA for the CDR3 is TGCGCCAGCAGCTTTGAAGCTATCTCCTACAATGAGCAGTTCTTC. Its protein is CASSFEAISYNEQFF.

This chain joins TRBV5-4 and TRBJ2-1; 7 nucleotides agree with TRBD2. Germline values: CDR1 SGHNT, CDR2 YYREEE (reference sequence). Trimming at V came to 1 base and at J to 9 bases, leaving 4 bases not matched to a gene. The CDR3 extends over 13 amino acids. This CDR3 is CASSLMGGSEQFF. In DNA form, the CDR3 reads TGTGCCAGCAGCTTGATGGGGGGGAGTGAGCAGTTCTTC.

This chain joins TRBV27 and TRBJ2-6, with TRBD2 matching over 10 bases. Trimming at V came to 5 bases and at J to 0 bases, leaving 4 bases not matched to a gene. The CDR3 contains 17 residues. CDR1 and CDR2 (germline): MNHEY, SMNVEV (reference sequence). The CDR3 here is CASSRTSGRSGANVLTF. The CDR3 region has the DNA TGTGCCAGCAGTAGGACTAGCGGCCGCTCTGGGGCCAACGTCCTGACTTTC.

The gene calls are TRBV15 and TRBJ2-5; 8 bases match TRBD2. Germline CDR1 LNHNV, CDR2 YYDKDF (reference sequence). The ends lost 6 bases at V and 2 bases at J; junction bases unmatched: 11. This CDR3 comprises 16 residues. This chain's CDR3 is CATSAGTSVLQETQYF. The DNA for the CDR3 is TGTGCCACCAGTGCCGGGACTAGTGTGCTTCAAGAGACCCAGTACTTC.

V usage is TRBV6-5 and J usage is TRBJ2-5, with D perhaps matching TRBD2 (6 bases). In germline, CDR1 is MNHEY, CDR2 SVGAGI. CDR3 size: 15 residues. Trimming cost V 7 bases and J 5 bases, with 20 bases left between them. The CDR3 DNA is TGTGCCAGCACCGACTTGGGGGGTCGGCGGGAGACCCAGTACTTC. The encoded protein is CASTDLGGRRETQYF.

The rearrangement links TRBV19 to TRBJ1-3; unclear D gene. In germline, CDR1 is LNHDA, CDR2 SQIVND (reference sequence). Trimming left V 5 bases short and J 0 bases short, with 8 bases between. This CDR3 has 14 amino acids. The CDR3 DNA follows: TGTGCCAGTAGTGTCTTTTTCTCTGGAAACACCATATATTTT. The encoded protein is CASSVFFSGNTIYF. Using reference TRBV19 and TRBJ1-3 for the parts outside the CDR3, the full variable domain is DGGITQSPKYLFRKEGQNVTLSCEQNLNHDAMYWYRQDPGQGLRLIYYSQIVNDFQKGDIAEGYSVSREKKESFPLTVTSAQKNPTAFYLCASSVFFSGNTIYFGEGSWLTVV.

The chain joins TRBV7-9 to TRBJ2-1, with 8 bases aligning to TRBD1. Germline trimming cut 4 bases from V and 9 bases from J; bases unmatched to any gene: 8. Germline V gives CDR1 SEHNR, CDR2 FQNEAQ (reference sequence). The CDR3 has 14 residues. The CDR3 DNA follows: TGTGCCAGCAGCTGCAAAGGGACAGGTTGTGAGCAGTTCTTC. It encodes CASSCKGTGCEQFF. Filled out from reference TRBV7-9 and TRBJ2-1, the complete variable domain reads DTGVSQNPRHKITKRGQNVTFRCDPISEHNRLYWYRQTLGQGPEFLTYFQNEAQLEKSRLLSDRFSAERPKGSFSTLEIQRTEQGDSAMYLCASSCKGTGCEQFFGPGTRLTVL.

The V gene is TRBV5-1, the J gene TRBJ2-5; D may be TRBD2 (6 bases). Per the germline V gene, CDR1 is SGHRS and CDR2 is YFSETQ. The CDR3 is made up of 16 amino acids. V lost 0 bases and J lost 5, with 17 bases in between. The CDR3 coding sequence is TGCGCCAGCAGCTTGGAGGCCGGAGGCCGGGGGGAGACCCAGTACTTC. Translated, it gives CASSLEAGGRGETQYF.

Only a few counts were recorded for this clone. This chain joins TRBV7-9 and TRBJ2-7, with no clear D. Deletions cut 1 base from V and 6 bases from J, with 7 bases between. The germline V gene has CDR1 SEHNR and CDR2 FQNEAQ (reference sequence). The CDR3 is 12 amino acids. CDR3 DNA sequence: TGTGCCAGCAGCTTAGGACCGGGCGAGCAGTACTTC. Encoded protein: CASSLGPGEQYF.

V is TRBV2 and J is TRBJ1-2; D gene uncertain. From germline, CDR1 is SNHLY and CDR2 FYNNEI. Between the trimmed V and J ends, which lost 7 bases and 0 bases, there was a span of 15 bases. This CDR3 contains 15 residues. As DNA, the CDR3 is TGTGCCAGCAAAGCCAACACAGATGCTAACTATGGCTACACCTTC. It translates to CASKANTDANYGYTF.

This clone has a handful of counts. The CDR3 bases are TGTGCCTGCCAAGAGACAGGGATTAATCAGCCCCAGCATTTT. As protein: CACQETGINQPQHF. The chain carries TRBV30 and TRBJ1-5; 7 nucleotides line up with TRBD1. The germline V gene has CDR1 GTSNPN and CDR2 SVGIG (reference sequence). The CDR3 contains 14 residues. V gave up 6 bases and J gave up 4 bases; unmatched junction bases: 9.

The chain couples TRBV19 to TRBJ1-5; no clear D gene. Germline lookup yields CDR1 LNHDA and CDR2 SQIVND (reference sequence). V shed 3 bases and J shed 7 bases, with 13 bases lying between them. The CDR3 loop spans 14 amino acids. Here the CDR3 DNA reads TGTGCCAGTAGTATCGATAGGGAGGTGCAGCCCCAGCATTTT. Protein sequence: CASSIDREVQPQHF.

This rearrangement joins TRBV5-5 to TRBJ2-7; D remains unclear. The CDR3 length is 14 residues. V was pared by 4 bases and J by 2 bases, with 13 bases between. CDR1 is SGHKS, CDR2 YYEKEE, per germline (reference sequence). The CDR3 coding sequence is TGTGCCAGCAGCCTGGCCCCGGGTCCCTACGAGCAGTACGTC. Translated: CASSLAPGPYEQYV.

The CDR3 sequence: CASSFQGYSNQPQHF. The DNA of the CDR3 is TGTGCCAGCAGTTTCCAGGGGTATAGCAATCAGCCCCAGCATTTT. The J gene is TRBJ1-5, the V gene TRBV27, with a tentative D call TRBD1 (6 bases). Germline V CDR1 and CDR2: MNHEY, SMNVEV (reference sequence). The V end lost 3 bases, the J end lost 0 bases, and 9 bases lay between the germline ends. This CDR3 is built from 15 residues.

V and J are TRBV28 and TRBJ1-6, with D uncertain. The germline V gene encodes CDR1 MDHEN and CDR2 SYDVKM. The CDR3 runs to 16 residues. Trimming pared 5 bases from V and 2 bases from J, leaving 13 bases between. CDR3 nucleotide sequence: TGTGCCAGCAGTCTGCGCGTTACAGCCTATAATTCACCCCTCCACTTT. Its protein is CASSLRVTAYNSPLHF.

V gene TRBV20-1 combines with J gene TRBJ2-1, with D possibly being TRBD1 (6 bases). The V gene lost 3 bases and the J gene lost 9 bases, with 12 bases spanning the gap. Per germline, CDR1 DFQATT and CDR2 SNEGSKA (reference sequence). This CDR3 spans 12 amino acids. In nucleotides, the CDR3 is TGCAGTGCTAGTAACCGGGACATTGAGCAGTTCTTC. The encoded protein is CSASNRDIEQFF.